This T cell receptor beta chain was recorded in a study of control samples from healthy donors and cancer patients. Clones were read by immunoSEQ multiplex PCR, and TCRdb kept only the in-frame ones, dropping some. Counted here are 150,000 to 200,000 clones, about 90% occurring once; the ten biggest clones make up 1.3% to 1.5%. The CDR3 consists of 15 residues. Germline CDR1 and CDR2: MDHEN and SYDVKM. Deletions cut 7 bases from V and 6 bases from J, with 21 bases between. The specimen was blood. The TCR sequence derives from a woman aged 45-60 years in good health. The V call is TRBV28, the J call TRBJ1-1; possibly TRBD1 for D (6 bases). The CDR3 loop is CASTGLGTGSAEAFF. The DNA of the CDR3 is TGTGCCAGCACCGGATTAGGCACAGGGAGCGCTGAAGCTTTCTTT.